This TCR beta chain emerged from a study of neurological immune-mediated disorders. TCRdb called the 5' RACE reads again in MiXCR, with one record for every CDR3 protein. The data hold 20,000 to 30,000 distinct CDR3 sequences, with 2% to 2.5% observed a single time. CDR3 length: 13 residues. CDR1 is SQVTM, CDR2 ANQGSEA, per germline. Trimming took off 3 bases at V and 6 bases at J, with 12 bases between the two ends. This clonotype was counted many times. The TCR was taken from a woman in her forties or fifties with multiple sclerosis. The rearrangement joins TRBV29-1 to TRBJ2-1, with D perhaps TRBD1 (6 bases). Sequences were obtained from PBMCs. The CDR3 DNA reads TGCAGCGTTGACAGGGGAATTGGCAATGAGCAGTTCTTC. Protein sequence: CSVDRGIGNEQFF.